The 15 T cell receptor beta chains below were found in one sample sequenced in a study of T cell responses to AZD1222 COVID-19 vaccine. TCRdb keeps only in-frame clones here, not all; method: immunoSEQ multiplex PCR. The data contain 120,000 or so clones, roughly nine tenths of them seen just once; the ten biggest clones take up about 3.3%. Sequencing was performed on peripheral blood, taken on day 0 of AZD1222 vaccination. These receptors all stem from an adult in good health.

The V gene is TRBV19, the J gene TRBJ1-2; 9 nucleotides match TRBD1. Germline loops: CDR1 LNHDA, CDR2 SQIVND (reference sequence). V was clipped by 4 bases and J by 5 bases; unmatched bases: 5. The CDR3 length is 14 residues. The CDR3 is CASSRGTGTYGYTF. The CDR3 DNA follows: TGTGCCAGTAGTAGGGGGACAGGGACGTATGGCTACACCTTC.

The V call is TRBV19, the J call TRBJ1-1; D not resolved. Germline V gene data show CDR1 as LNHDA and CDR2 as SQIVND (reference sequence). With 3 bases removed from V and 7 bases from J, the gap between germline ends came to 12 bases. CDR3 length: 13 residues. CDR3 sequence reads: CASSMKAVGEAFF. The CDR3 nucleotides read TGTGCCAGTAGTATGAAGGCTGTGGGTGAAGCTTTCTTT.

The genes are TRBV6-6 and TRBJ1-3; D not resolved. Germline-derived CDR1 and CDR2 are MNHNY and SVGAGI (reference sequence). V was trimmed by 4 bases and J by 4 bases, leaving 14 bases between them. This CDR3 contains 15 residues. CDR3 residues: CASSFPTSSGNTIYF. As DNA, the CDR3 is TGTGCCAGCAGTTTCCCGACCTCGTCCGGAAACACCATATATTTT.

The CDR3 loop is CAISESGGAGNEQFF. CDR3 nucleotide sequence: TGTGCCATCAGTGAGTCCGGGGGAGCGGGGAATGAGCAGTTCTTC. This rearrangement joins TRBV10-3 to TRBJ2-1; 7 positions match TRBD2. Germline CDR1 ENHRY, CDR2 SYGVKD. J was trimmed by 7 bases and V by 0 bases; bases with no gene match: 6. CDR3 length: 15 amino acids.

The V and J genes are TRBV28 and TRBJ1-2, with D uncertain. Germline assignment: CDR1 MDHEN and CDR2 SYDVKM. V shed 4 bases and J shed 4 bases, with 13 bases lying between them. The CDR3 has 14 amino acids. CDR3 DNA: TGTGCCAGCAGTTCCGAGGTTAGGAGCTATGGCTACACCTTC. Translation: CASSSEVRSYGYTF.

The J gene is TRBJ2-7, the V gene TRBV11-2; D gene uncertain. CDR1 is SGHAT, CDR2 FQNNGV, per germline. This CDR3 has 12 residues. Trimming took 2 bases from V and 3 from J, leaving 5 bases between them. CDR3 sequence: CASSLLSYEQYF. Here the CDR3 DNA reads TGTGCCAGCAGCTTATTGAGCTACGAGCAGTACTTC. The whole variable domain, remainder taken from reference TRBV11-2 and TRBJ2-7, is EAGVAQSPRYKIIEKRQSVAFWCNPISGHATLYWYQQILGQGPKLLIQFQNNGVVDDSQLPKDRFSAERLKGVDSTLKIQPAKLEDSAVYLCASSLLSYEQYFGPGTRLTVT.

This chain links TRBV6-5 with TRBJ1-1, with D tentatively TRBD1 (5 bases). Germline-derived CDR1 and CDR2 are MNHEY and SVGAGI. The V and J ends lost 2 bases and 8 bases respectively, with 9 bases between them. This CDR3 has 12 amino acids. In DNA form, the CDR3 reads TGTGCCAGCAGTTACCGGGCAGGGGAAGCTTTCTTT. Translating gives CASSYRAGEAFF.

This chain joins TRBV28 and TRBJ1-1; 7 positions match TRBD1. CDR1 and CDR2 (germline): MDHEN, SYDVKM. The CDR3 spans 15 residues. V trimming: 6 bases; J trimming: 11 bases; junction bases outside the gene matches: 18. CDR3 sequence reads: CASRSPTGKKGKAFF. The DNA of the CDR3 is TGTGCCAGCAGATCCCCGACAGGGAAGAAAGGGAAGGCTTTCTTT.

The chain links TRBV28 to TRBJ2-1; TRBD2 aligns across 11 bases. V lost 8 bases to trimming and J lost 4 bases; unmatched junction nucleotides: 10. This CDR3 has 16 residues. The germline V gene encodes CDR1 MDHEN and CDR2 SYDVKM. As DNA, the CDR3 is TGTGCCAGCCCGGCTAGCGGGGGGCGGGGTTACAATGAGCAGTTCTTC. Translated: CASPASGGRGYNEQFF.

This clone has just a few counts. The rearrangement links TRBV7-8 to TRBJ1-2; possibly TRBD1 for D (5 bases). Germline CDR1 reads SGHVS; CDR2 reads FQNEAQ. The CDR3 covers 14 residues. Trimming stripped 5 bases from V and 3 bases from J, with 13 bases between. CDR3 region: CASSPRRGDYGYTF. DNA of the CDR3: TGTGCCAGCAGCCCCAGGAGGGGCGACTATGGCTACACCTTC.

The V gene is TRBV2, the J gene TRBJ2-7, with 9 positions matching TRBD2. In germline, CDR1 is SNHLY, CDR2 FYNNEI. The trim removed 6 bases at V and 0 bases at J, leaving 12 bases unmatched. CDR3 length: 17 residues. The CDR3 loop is CASRGLAPALSSYEQYF. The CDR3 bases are TGTGCCAGCAGAGGACTAGCGCCTGCCTTGAGCTCCTACGAGCAGTACTTC.

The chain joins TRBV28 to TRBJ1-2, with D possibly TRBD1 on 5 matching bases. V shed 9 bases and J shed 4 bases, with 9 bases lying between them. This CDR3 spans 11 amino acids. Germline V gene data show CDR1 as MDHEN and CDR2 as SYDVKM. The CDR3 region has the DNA TGTGCCAGTGAGGGACTCTATGGCTACACCTTC. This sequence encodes CASEGLYGYTF.

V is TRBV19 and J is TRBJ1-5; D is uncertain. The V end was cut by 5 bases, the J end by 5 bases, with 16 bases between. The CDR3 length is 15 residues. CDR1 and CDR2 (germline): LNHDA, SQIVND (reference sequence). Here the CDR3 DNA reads TGTGCCAGTAGTCTCAGCCCTCAGGCCGATCAGCCCCAGCATTTT. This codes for CASSLSPQADQPQHF.

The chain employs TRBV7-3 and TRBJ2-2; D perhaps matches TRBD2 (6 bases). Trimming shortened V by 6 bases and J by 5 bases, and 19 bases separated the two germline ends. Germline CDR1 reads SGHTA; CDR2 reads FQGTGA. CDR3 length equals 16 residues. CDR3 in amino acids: CASSSGTGLGTGELFF. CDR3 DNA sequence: TGTGCCAGCAGTTCGGGGACTGGTCTGGGGACCGGGGAGCTGTTTTTT.

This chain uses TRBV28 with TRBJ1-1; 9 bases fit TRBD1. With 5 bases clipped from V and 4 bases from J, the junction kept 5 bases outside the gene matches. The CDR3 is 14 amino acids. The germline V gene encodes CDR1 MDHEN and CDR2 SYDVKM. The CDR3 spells CASSKTGGSTEAFF. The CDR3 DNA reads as TGTGCCAGCAGTAAAACAGGGGGCTCCACTGAAGCTTTCTTT.